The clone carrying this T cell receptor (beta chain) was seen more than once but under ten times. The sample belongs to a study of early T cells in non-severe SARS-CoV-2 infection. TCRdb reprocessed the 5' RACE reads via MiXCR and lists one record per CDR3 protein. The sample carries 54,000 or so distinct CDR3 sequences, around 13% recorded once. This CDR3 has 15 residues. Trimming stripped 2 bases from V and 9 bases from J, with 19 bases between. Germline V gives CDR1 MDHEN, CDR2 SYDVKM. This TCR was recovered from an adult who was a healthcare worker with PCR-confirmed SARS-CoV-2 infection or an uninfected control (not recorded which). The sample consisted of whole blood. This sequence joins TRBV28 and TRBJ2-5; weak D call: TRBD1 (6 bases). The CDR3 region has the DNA TGTGCCAGCAGTTTACAACAGGGTCCCGTATGGTCCCAGTACTTC. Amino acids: CASSLQQGPVWSQYF.